These 11 T cell receptor beta chains originate from one sample sequenced in a study of blood T cell repertoires in COVID-19. TCRdb's copy holds only in-frame clones and misses some; the assay was immunoSEQ multiplex PCR. This sample has some 290,000 clones; 88% occur once, and the top ten carry around 10%. Sequenced material: peripheral blood. Receptors were obtained from a woman in her twenties or thirties with COVID-19, enrolled during active disease.

The chain employs TRBV2 and TRBJ1-2; D may be TRBD1 (5 bases). Germline CDR1 and CDR2: SNHLY and FYNNEI. The V and J ends lost 8 bases and 8 bases respectively, with 18 bases between them. The CDR3 is 13 residues long. CDR3 region: CASQQGVVGGYTF. For the CDR3, the DNA is TGTGCCAGCCAGCAGGGCGTAGTGGGGGGCTACACCTTC.

The chain links TRBV7-2 to TRBJ2-5; D possibly corresponds to TRBD1 (5 bases). This CDR3 is built from 15 residues. V was cut by 4 bases and J by 2 bases, with 14 bases left in between. Per the germline V gene, CDR1 is SGHTA and CDR2 is FQGNSA. CDR3 coding DNA: TGTGCCAGCAGCTCGCGCAGGGCGATTCAAGAGACCCAGTACTTC. Residues: CASSSRRAIQETQYF. The full variable domain, with the rest looked up from reference TRBV7-2 and TRBJ2-5, is GAGVSQSPSNKVTEKGKDVELRCDPISGHTALYWYRQSLGQGLEFLIYFQGNSAPDKSGLPSDRFSAERTGGSVSTLTIQRTQQEDSAVYLCASSSRRAIQETQYFGPGTRLLVL.

This clone was recorded once. The chain joins TRBV19 to TRBJ2-3, with a possible D match to TRBD2 (5 bases). Trimming left V 0 bases short and J 5 bases short, with 6 bases between. Germline assignment: CDR1 LNHDA and CDR2 SQIVND (reference sequence). This CDR3 has 13 amino acids. DNA of the CDR3: TGTGCCAGTAGTATAGATCGGGGAGATACGCAGTATTTT. Its translation: CASSIDRGDTQYF.

This rearrangement joins TRBV23-1 to TRBJ1-2, with D possibly being TRBD1 (5 bases). TRBV23-1 counts as an open reading frame of uncertain function. The V gene lost 4 bases and the J gene lost 6 bases, with 15 bases spanning the gap. The CDR3 is made up of 14 amino acids. The CDR3 DNA is TGCGCCAGCAGTCCCCGGGAGGGACCGGATGGCTACACCTTC. Translated: CASSPREGPDGYTF.

The chain carries TRBV29-1 and TRBJ2-1, with 11 bases lining up with TRBD2. This CDR3 contains 15 residues. CDR1 is SQVTM, CDR2 ANQGSEA, per germline. The V gene end was trimmed by 4 bases and the J gene end by 5 bases; junction bases not matched to a gene: 7. CDR3 nucleotide sequence: TGCAGCGTTGTCCCTATAGCGGGAGGGGACAATGAGCAGTTCTTC. Translation gives CSVVPIAGGDNEQFF.

The V gene is TRBV7-9, the J gene TRBJ1-4; a weak D match, TRBD1 (6 bases). CDR3 length: 15 amino acids. Per germline, CDR1 SEHNR and CDR2 FQNEAQ (reference sequence). V gave up 1 base and J gave up 5 bases, with 11 bases separating them. CDR3 DNA sequence: TGTGCCAGCAGCTTAGTCGGACAGTTAAATGAAAAACTGTTTTTT. Its protein product is CASSLVGQLNEKLFF.

The rearrangement uses TRBV2 and TRBJ1-2; the match to TRBD1 covers 8 bases. Germline V gene lookup returns CDR1 SNHLY and CDR2 FYNNEI. The CDR3 is made up of 13 amino acids. The V and J ends lost 10 bases and 11 bases, in that order; junction bases with no gene match: 15. The CDR3 DNA is TGTGCCACCCTAGCGGACAGGGCTCGTTTATACACCTTC. As protein: CATLADRARLYTF.

The genes are TRBV28 and TRBJ2-7, with 9 bases fitting TRBD2. Per the germline V gene, CDR1 is MDHEN and CDR2 is SYDVKM. The V gene end was trimmed by 7 bases and the J gene end by 2 bases; junction bases not matched to a gene: 12. The CDR3 runs to 16 residues. The CDR3 sequence is CASTPLSGSRPYEQYF. DNA for the CDR3: TGTGCCAGCACCCCCCTTAGCGGGAGCCGTCCCTACGAGCAGTACTTC.

The V and J genes are TRBV28 and TRBJ2-7; a possible D gene is TRBD2 (7 bases). The CDR3 contains 16 residues. Trimming pared 6 bases from V and 3 bases from J, leaving 21 bases between. Germline V gene sequence: CDR1 MDHEN, CDR2 SYDVKM. The CDR3 reads CASSWAPGGGGYEQYF. The CDR3 bases are TGTGCCAGCAGCTGGGCTCCCGGAGGGGGGGGCTACGAGCAGTACTTC.

V usage is TRBV5-1 and J usage is TRBJ2-2; the D gene is possibly TRBD1 (5 bases). V shed 0 bases and J shed 0 bases, with 6 bases lying between them. The CDR3 has 15 amino acids. Germline values: CDR1 SGHRS, CDR2 YFSETQ. The CDR3 protein is CASSLGQTNTGELFF. CDR3 nucleotide sequence: TGCGCCAGCAGCTTGGGACAGACGAACACCGGGGAGCTGTTTTTT.

V usage is TRBV10-1 and J usage is TRBJ1-1; 11 bases line up with TRBD1. V lost 6 bases, J lost 5 bases, and 5 bases stayed unmatched. In germline, CDR1 is WNHNN, CDR2 SYGVQD (reference sequence). This CDR3 is built from 14 residues. For the CDR3, the DNA is TGCGCCAGCAGCGCCGGGACAGGGGGAACTGAAGCTTTCTTT. Its translation is CASSAGTGGTEAFF.